These 22 T cell receptor beta chains share one sample of origin, sequenced in a study of blood T cell repertoires in COVID-19. Repertoires were generated with immunoSEQ multiplex PCR, while TCRdb's copy carries only in-frame clones and drops some. The data show about 250,000 clones, 80% to 90% seen once. The specimen sequenced was PBMCs or T cells enriched from blood (not recorded which). These receptors were obtained from a man aged 40-55 years who had recovered from COVID-19.

The CDR3 protein is CASSLPSRGTYGYTF. The CDR3 DNA follows: TGCGCCAGCAGCCTGCCAAGCAGGGGAACCTATGGCTACACCTTC. V is TRBV4-1 and J is TRBJ1-2; D may be TRBD1 (6 bases). The CDR3 sequence is 15 residues long. Looked up from germline, CDR1 is MGHRA and CDR2 is YSYEKL. V was shortened by 4 bases and J by 4 bases, with 16 bases between the two germline ends.

The chain joins TRBV19 to TRBJ1-4, with no clear D. This CDR3 contains 13 residues. V was trimmed by 1 base and J by 11 bases, leaving 11 bases between them. Germline V gives CDR1 LNHDA, CDR2 SQIVND (reference sequence). The CDR3 region has the DNA TGTGCCAGTAGTATAGGTACCCAGGTGAAACTGTTTTTT. Translating gives CASSIGTQVKLFF.

V usage is TRBV6-2 or TRBV6-3 and J usage is TRBJ1-1, with D uncertain. The CDR3 runs 12 residues. Germline assignment: CDR1 MNHEY and CDR2 SVGEGT. V lost 5 bases to trimming and J lost 4 bases, with 8 bases between them. The CDR3 loop is CASSDQFTEAFF. CDR3 nucleotide sequence: TGTGCCAGCAGTGATCAGTTCACTGAAGCTTTCTTT.

The J gene is TRBJ2-3, the V gene TRBV7-6; the match to TRBD2 covers 11 bases. The CDR3 consists of 18 residues. V lost 7 bases and J lost 0; bases outside the gene matches: 12. Germline V gene sequence: CDR1 SGHVS, CDR2 FNYEAQ. The CDR3 bases are TGTGCCAGCATCCAAAGGTTTAGCGGGAGGGATAGCACAGATACGCAGTATTTT. Translation gives CASIQRFSGRDSTDTQYF.

To note about this clone: Other nucleotide sequences from this sample produce the same CDR3. The genes are TRBV4-2 and TRBJ1-1; 8 nucleotides align to TRBD1. From germline, CDR1 is LGHNA and CDR2 YNFKEQ. CDR3 length equals 14 residues. Trimming took 2 bases from V and 3 from J; bases not matched to a gene: 2. In DNA, the CDR3 is TGTGCCAGCAGCCAAACACAGGGGGACACTGAAGCTTTCTTT. Translated, it gives CASSQTQGDTEAFF.

The sample holds one count of this clone. The chain carries TRBV30 and TRBJ1-2; unclear D gene. The CDR3 is made up of 12 amino acids. The V end lost 2 bases, the J end lost 1 base, and 5 bases lay between the germline ends. Germline lookup yields CDR1 GTSNPN and CDR2 SVGIG (reference sequence). The CDR3 nucleotides are TGTGCCTGGAGTCTTAGTAACTATGGCTACACCTTC. This translates into CAWSLSNYGYTF. The variable domain in full, with the rest retrieved from reference TRBV30 and TRBJ1-2, is SQTIHQWPATLVQPVGSPLSLECTVEGTSNPNLYWYRQAAGRGLQLLFYSVGIGQISSEVPQNLSASRPQDRQFILSSKKLLLSDSGFYLCAWSLSNYGYTFGSGTRLTVV.

The rearrangement links TRBV28 to TRBJ2-4; 7 nucleotides agree with TRBD1. Germline V gene sequence: CDR1 MDHEN, CDR2 SYDVKM. Unmatched junction bases numbered 9, after V lost 6 bases and J lost 7 bases. The CDR3 consists of 14 residues. The CDR3 bases are TGTGCCAGCAGGCAGACAGGGAGTTCGAACATTCAGTACTTC. It encodes CASRQTGSSNIQYF.

This sequence joins TRBV18 and TRBJ2-1, with D possibly matching TRBD1 (6 bases). V was shortened by 3 bases and J by 0 bases, with 9 bases between the two germline ends. The CDR3 totals 15 residues. Germline lookup yields CDR1 KGHSH and CDR2 LQKENI. The CDR3 bases are TGTGCCAGCTCACCGTACAGGGTCTCCTACAATGAGCAGTTCTTC. Translation gives CASSPYRVSYNEQFF.

The chain joins TRBV7-2 to TRBJ1-1, with 8 bases lining up with TRBD1. CDR1 and CDR2 (germline): SGHTA, FQGNSA. The V gene end was trimmed by 5 bases and the J gene end by 1 base; junction bases not matched to a gene: 9. This CDR3 has 16 residues. CDR3 residues: CASSLGQGGRNTEAFF. CDR3 DNA: TGTGCCAGCAGCCTTGGACAGGGTGGAAGGAACACTGAAGCTTTCTTT.

This rearrangement joins TRBV7-2 to TRBJ1-5; TRBD1 might be the D (5 bases). V shed 5 bases and J shed 3 bases, with 11 bases lying between them. The CDR3 totals 14 residues. Germline V gene data show CDR1 as SGHTA and CDR2 as FQGNSA. CDR3 residues: CASSLGGDNQPQHF. DNA of the CDR3: TGTGCCAGCAGCCTCGGGGGGGACAATCAGCCCCAGCATTTT.

V usage is TRBV30 and J usage is TRBJ1-1; possible D gene TRBD1, 6 bases. V was trimmed by 3 bases and J by 10 bases, leaving 12 bases between them. In germline, CDR1 is GTSNPN, CDR2 SVGIG (reference sequence). CDR3 length: 11 amino acids. The CDR3 sequence: CAWSKDSRAFF. The CDR3 DNA sequence: TGTGCCTGGAGCAAGGACAGCAGAGCTTTCTTT.

This chain connects TRBV28 to TRBJ1-2; the match to TRBD1 covers 8 bases. V was clipped by 2 bases and J by 4 bases; unmatched bases: 3. The germline V gene encodes CDR1 MDHEN and CDR2 SYDVKM. This CDR3 has 14 amino acids. In DNA, the CDR3 is TGTGCCAGCAGTTTAGGGACAGGAACCTATGGCTACACCTTC. This gives the protein CASSLGTGTYGYTF.

This sequence joins TRBV5-5 and TRBJ1-3, with 7 bases lining up with TRBD1. This CDR3 comprises 16 residues. CDR1 is SGHKS and CDR2 is YYEKEE in the germline V gene (reference sequence). J gave up 0 bases and V 5 bases, and 8 bases lay outside the gene matches. CDR3 nucleotides: TGTGCCAGCAGACCGACACAGGGGTTCTCTGGAAACACCATATATTTT. Translation: CASRPTQGFSGNTIYF. The full variable domain, completed using reference TRBV5-5 and TRBJ1-3, is DAGVTQSPTHLIKTRGQQVTLRCSPISGHKSVSWYQQVLGQGPQFIFQYYEKEERGRGNFPDRFSARQFPNYSSELNVNALLLGDSALYLCASRPTQGFSGNTIYFGEGSWLTVV.

V gene TRBV5-1 combines with J gene TRBJ1-2; TRBD1 aligns across 11 bases. The CDR3 is 15 amino acids. Germline assignment: CDR1 SGHRS and CDR2 YFSETQ. V shed 4 bases, J shed 4 bases, and the junction held 6 bases outside the gene matches. DNA of the CDR3: TGCGCCAGCAGCCTGGACAGGGGGCATGTCTATGGCTACACCTTC. This sequence encodes CASSLDRGHVYGYTF.

This chain joins TRBV4-1 and TRBJ1-1; TRBD1 is a possible D gene (5 bases). Germline values: CDR1 MGHRA, CDR2 YSYEKL. Trimming took off 4 bases at V and 1 base at J, with 16 bases between the two ends. CDR3 length equals 16 residues. CDR3 nucleotides: TGCGCCAGCAGCCGACAGTCACAACTTCGGAACACTGAAGCTTTCTTT. This sequence encodes CASSRQSQLRNTEAFF.

The chain is built from TRBV30 and TRBJ1-4; D may be TRBD1 (5 bases). The V gene lost 1 base and the J gene lost 4 bases, with 10 bases spanning the gap. Germline CDR1 reads GTSNPN; CDR2 reads SVGIG (reference sequence). The CDR3 runs to 14 residues. The DNA for the CDR3 is TGTGCCTGGAGTGGCACAGGTGGTAATGAAAAACTGTTTTTT. Its protein product is CAWSGTGGNEKLFF.

This chain joins TRBV30 and TRBJ1-1; TRBD1 agrees at 7 bases. Germline CDR1 is GTSNPN and CDR2 is SVGIG (reference sequence). The CDR3 has 14 residues. With V trimmed by 1 base and J by 6 bases, 8 bases remained unmatched. The DNA for the CDR3 is TGTGCCTGGAGTGAGGACAGGCTGATTCCTGAAGCTTTCTTT. It yields the protein CAWSEDRLIPEAFF.

The chain recombines TRBV7-6 with TRBJ1-4, with D possibly matching TRBD1 (5 bases). Germline assignment: CDR1 SGHVS and CDR2 FNYEAQ. V dropped 1 base and J dropped 7 bases, with 19 bases sitting between them. The CDR3 is 17 residues long. Here the CDR3 DNA reads TGTGCCAGCAGCTTAGTTCCCTCTCGGGGGACCGGTGAAAAACTGTTTTTT. Translated, it gives CASSLVPSRGTGEKLFF.

V is TRBV10-3 and J is TRBJ1-1; D gene unclear. The CDR3 loop spans 14 amino acids. Deletions cut 4 bases from V and 4 bases from J, with 13 bases between. Germline-derived CDR1 and CDR2 are ENHRY and SYGVKD. CDR3 nucleotides: TGTGCCATCAGTGGTTCCAGAGGTGGCACTGAAGCTTTCTTT. As protein: CAISGSRGGTEAFF.

The genes are TRBV7-9 and TRBJ2-2, with 7 bases lining up with TRBD2. The CDR3 contains 15 residues. CDR1 SEHNR and CDR2 FQNEAQ come from the germline V gene (reference sequence). Germline trimming cut 5 bases from V and 8 bases from J; bases unmatched to any gene: 11. This chain's CDR3 is CASSDKRGSGGELFF. The CDR3 DNA follows: TGTGCCAGCAGCGACAAGCGGGGCTCGGGTGGGGAGCTGTTTTTT.

The count of this clone is one. The V and J genes are TRBV7-3 and TRBJ2-1; 13 bases align to TRBD2. The CDR3 is made up of 18 amino acids. The V gene end was trimmed by 2 bases and the J gene end by 4 bases; junction bases not matched to a gene: 8. Germline assignment: CDR1 SGHTA and CDR2 FQGTGA. CDR3 region: CASSLAPGTSGEYNEQFF. DNA of the CDR3: TGTGCCAGCAGCTTAGCCCCCGGGACTAGCGGGGAATACAATGAGCAGTTCTTC.

This rearrangement joins TRBV28 to TRBJ1-2; 8 nucleotides agree with TRBD1. V was clipped by 2 bases and J by 7 bases; unmatched bases: 0. The germline CDR1 and CDR2 sequences are MDHEN and SYDVKM. The CDR3 has 12 residues. CDR3 bases: TGTGCCAGCAGTTTAGGACAGGGTGGCTACACCTTC. This codes for CASSLGQGGYTF.